Following are 9 T cell receptor beta chains from one sample sequenced in a study of cytomegalovirus exposure and HLA in healthy donors. A multiplex PCR was run with 60 Vbeta primers and 13 Jbeta primers. Profiling relied on immunoSEQ multiplex PCR, and the TCRdb table lists in-frame clones only, not all of them. The sample's table shows some 70,000 clones. Sample: PBMCs. Receptor source: a man in his forties or fifties in good health and CMV-seronegative.

The gene calls are TRBV7-2 and TRBJ1-5, with TRBD1 matching 9 bases. The V segment lost 5 bases and the J segment 10 bases; nucleotides outside the gene matches: 12. Germline CDR1 reads SGHTA; CDR2 reads FQGNSA. The length of the CDR3 is 15 residues. As DNA, the CDR3 is TGTGCCAGCAGCCTTCAGCCGGGACAGGGAAATCCCCAGCATTTT. Translated: CASSLQPGQGNPQHF. The whole variable domain, remainder taken from reference TRBV7-2 and TRBJ1-5, is GAGVSQSPSNKVTEKGKDVELRCDPISGHTALYWYRQSLGQGLEFLIYFQGNSAPDKSGLPSDRFSAERTGGSVSTLTIQRTQQEDSAVYLCASSLQPGQGNPQHFGDGTRLSIL.

CDR3 in DNA: TGCAGCGTGGGGCCCCCACAGGGGCCCACTGAAGCTTTCTTT. Amino acids: CSVGPPQGPTEAFF. The chain has TRBV29-1 and TRBJ1-1; 7 nucleotides match TRBD1. Germline V gene lookup returns CDR1 SQVTM and CDR2 ANQGSEA. V shed 6 bases, J shed 4 bases, and the junction held 11 bases outside the gene matches. The CDR3 covers 14 residues.

The DNA of the CDR3 is TGTGCCAGCAGTGACCGCCCTGACAGGGGGGGCTACACCTTC. It codes for CASSDRPDRGGYTF. This rearrangement joins TRBV2 to TRBJ1-2; 9 nucleotides match TRBD1. CDR3 size: 14 residues. The J segment lost 8 bases and the V segment lost 3 bases, leaving 7 bases of the junction unmatched. Looked up from germline, CDR1 is SNHLY and CDR2 is FYNNEI.

This chain uses TRBV5-1 with TRBJ2-7, with 9 bases that match TRBD2. The germline CDR1 and CDR2 sequences are SGHRS and YFSETQ. The CDR3 runs 15 residues. Germline trimming cut 4 bases from V and 7 bases from J; bases unmatched to any gene: 12. The CDR3 spells CASSEDYSGGREQYF. CDR3 nucleotides: TGCGCCAGCAGCGAAGATTATAGCGGGGGTCGAGAGCAGTACTTC.

V and J are TRBV5-1 and TRBJ2-7; 8 nucleotides line up with TRBD1. The CDR3 is made up of 15 amino acids. Germline CDR1 and CDR2: SGHRS and YFSETQ. V lost 3 bases to trimming and J lost 6 bases; unmatched junction nucleotides: 11. The CDR3 here is CASSSIIGQGAEQYF. The CDR3 DNA reads TGCGCCAGCAGCTCAATAATTGGACAGGGTGCCGAGCAGTACTTC.

V and J are TRBV4-3 and TRBJ1-1; no firm D call. V lost 6 bases and J 0 bases, leaving 8 bases between the germline ends. Germline CDR1 is LGHNA and CDR2 is YSLEER. CDR3 length equals 13 residues. CDR3 DNA: TGCGCCAGCAGAGGACTGCTGAACACTGAAGCTTTCTTT. This codes for CASRGLLNTEAFF.

This chain links TRBV9 with TRBJ2-5, with D unresolved. The germline V gene encodes CDR1 SGDLS and CDR2 YYNGEE. CDR3 length: 14 amino acids. Between the trimmed V and J ends, which lost 4 bases and 2 bases, there was a span of 12 bases. The CDR3 bases are TGTGCCAGCAGCCCGCACTTATTGCAAGAGACCCAGTACTTC. This translates into CASSPHLLQETQYF.

The V and J genes are TRBV6-4 and TRBJ1-2, with 7 bases that match TRBD1. The germline CDR1 and CDR2 sequences are MRHNA and SNTAGT. Germline trimming cut 3 bases from V and 6 bases from J; bases unmatched to any gene: 4. The CDR3 extends over 13 amino acids. The CDR3 region is CASSDPRGNGYTF. CDR3 DNA sequence: TGTGCCAGCAGTGATCCCAGGGGGAATGGCTACACCTTC.

CDR3 sequence (DNA): TGTGCCAGCAGCAGCGGGACAGGGCTCGAGCAGTACTTC. This sequence encodes CASSSGTGLEQYF. The rearrangement joins TRBV5-4 to TRBJ2-5, with 9 bases matching TRBD1. The DNA end is more similar to TRBJ2-7, so the J call may be wrong. The germline gives CDR1 SGHNT, CDR2 YYREEE (reference sequence). The CDR3 is 13 residues long.